Listed here are 18 T cell receptor beta chains from one sample, sequenced in a study of cytotoxic CD8 clonotypes in ibrutinib-treated CLL. The method was immunoSEQ multiplex PCR; TCRdb's version includes in-frame clones alone and lacks a portion of them. The repertoire holds 25,000 or so clones, with around 57% as singletons. The sequenced sample was PBMCs, obtained before ibrutinib treatment. The receptors stem from a human donor with chronic lymphocytic leukemia.

The V and J genes are TRBV11-2 and TRBJ2-5; 13 positions agree with TRBD2. Germline CDR1 reads SGHAT; CDR2 reads FQNNGV. V shed 5 bases, J shed 6 bases, and the junction held 9 bases outside the gene matches. The CDR3 totals 16 residues. CDR3 sequence reads: CASSPRGLAGRKTQYF. The CDR3 DNA reads as TGTGCCAGCAGCCCTAGGGGACTAGCGGGACGGAAGACCCAGTACTTC.

The V call is TRBV7-9, the J call TRBJ2-7, with 10 bases aligning to TRBD1. V was pared by 4 bases and J by 5 bases, with 11 bases of the junction left unmatched. Germline V gives CDR1 SEHNR, CDR2 FQNEAQ (reference sequence). This CDR3 comprises 16 residues. In DNA form, the CDR3 reads TGTGCCAGCAGCTCAGTTCCGGGACAGGGGATGGACGAGCAGTACTTC. Residues: CASSSVPGQGMDEQYF.

The CDR3 spells CASSVSWGTVAHEQFF. CDR3 DNA sequence: TGTGCCAGCAGTGTGAGTTGGGGGACGGTAGCCCATGAGCAGTTCTTC. This chain connects TRBV27 to TRBJ2-1; possibly TRBD1 or TRBD2 for D (5 bases each). V lost 5 bases, J lost 8 bases, and 22 bases lay in between. The CDR3 has 16 residues. Germline CDR1 MNHEY, CDR2 SMNVEV (reference sequence).

This chain joins TRBV18 and TRBJ2-1, with TRBD2 matching over 8 bases. Germline CDR1 reads KGHSH; CDR2 reads LQKENI. This CDR3 spans 16 amino acids. With 1 base clipped from V and 10 bases from J, the junction kept 12 bases outside the gene matches. CDR3 DNA sequence: TGTGCCAGCTCACCACAAGATGGACTAGCCCGGGGGGAGCAGTTCTTC. Translated: CASSPQDGLARGEQFF.

In this sample, this clone turned up a few times. The rearrangement links TRBV28 to TRBJ1-2; D may be TRBD1 (6 bases). The CDR3 spans 12 residues. Trimming removed 7 bases at V and 4 bases at J, with 10 bases between. In germline, CDR1 is MDHEN, CDR2 SYDVKM. In nucleotides, the CDR3 is TGTGCCAGCACCACAGGGTTCTATGGCTACACCTTC. Translating gives CASTTGFYGYTF.

The chain uses TRBV27 and TRBJ2-7, with unresolved D. CDR1 MNHEY and CDR2 SMNVEV come from the germline V gene (reference sequence). The CDR3 totals 13 residues. Trimming removed 2 bases at V and 2 bases at J, with 7 bases between. CDR3: CASSLGKTYEQYF. The CDR3, as DNA: TGTGCCAGCAGTTTAGGGAAAACCTACGAGCAGTACTTC.

V usage is TRBV7-9 and J usage is TRBJ2-7; the match to TRBD1 covers 10 bases. CDR3 length: 15 amino acids. The germline CDR1 and CDR2 sequences are SEHNR and FQNEAQ (reference sequence). The V gene end was trimmed by 1 base and the J gene end by 3 bases; junction bases not matched to a gene: 3. CDR3 nucleotide sequence: TGTGCCAGCAGCTTAGTGGGACAGGGGTTCTACGAGCAGTACTTC. This translates into CASSLVGQGFYEQYF.

The chain links TRBV10-3 to TRBJ2-3; possible D gene TRBD2, 7 bases. Germline CDR1 reads ENHRY; CDR2 reads SYGVKD. The V gene lost 5 bases and the J gene lost 6 bases, with 24 bases spanning the gap. This CDR3 comprises 17 residues. The CDR3 nucleotides are TGTGCCATCAGTCAGTGGGGGGGGCGCGGTAACCCCGATACGCAGTATTTT. Translated, it gives CAISQWGGRGNPDTQYF.

This clone was counted only a few times. This chain links TRBV28 with TRBJ1-5; D gene ambiguous. The CDR3 is 15 amino acids. Trimming shortened V by 2 bases and J by 5 bases, and 13 bases separated the two germline ends. Germline loops: CDR1 MDHEN, CDR2 SYDVKM. CDR3 protein: CASSLTGRLDQPQHF. CDR3 bases: TGTGCCAGCAGTTTAACCGGCCGCCTGGATCAGCCCCAGCATTTT.

The rearrangement joins TRBV7-9 to TRBJ2-5; D unclear. V lost 2 bases to trimming and J lost 2 bases, with 9 bases between them. Germline loops: CDR1 SEHNR, CDR2 FQNEAQ (reference sequence). This CDR3 has 14 residues. The CDR3 bases are TGTGCCAGCAGCTTATCGGAGTTACAAGAGACCCAGTACTTC. This sequence encodes CASSLSELQETQYF.

The V and J genes are TRBV11-2 and TRBJ2-5, with D perhaps matching TRBD1 (5 bases). Trimming removed 8 bases at V and 5 bases at J, with 21 bases between. Germline V gene sequence: CDR1 SGHAT, CDR2 FQNNGV. The CDR3 is made up of 15 amino acids. The CDR3 DNA is TGTGCCAGCGCCTGGGGCTACGAAGGTGGGGAGACCCAGTACTTC. The encoded protein is CASAWGYEGGETQYF.

The chain joins TRBV30 to TRBJ1-2; D uncertain. Trimming pared 2 bases from V and 3 bases from J, leaving 10 bases between. Germline CDR1 is GTSNPN and CDR2 is SVGIG (reference sequence). This CDR3 region has 13 residues. CDR3 sequence (DNA): TGTGCCTGGAGTCTTCGGGTAGACTATGGCTACACCTTC. It encodes CAWSLRVDYGYTF.

The V gene is TRBV29-1, the J gene TRBJ1-2; D is unclear. Germline values: CDR1 SQVTM, CDR2 ANQGSEA. Trimming removed 7 bases from V and 8 bases from J, with 20 bases in between. This CDR3 has 13 residues. The CDR3 sequence: CSARFPLNSGYTF. Written as DNA, the CDR3 is TGCAGCGCTCGATTCCCGTTAAATTCAGGCTACACCTTC.

The chain is built from TRBV11-2 and TRBJ2-3, with 9 bases fitting TRBD2. The trim removed 1 base at V and 6 bases at J, leaving 11 bases unmatched. The CDR3 is made up of 17 amino acids. CDR1 is SGHAT, CDR2 FQNNGV, per germline. CDR3 amino acids: CASSLGWLAGIEDTQYF. Written as DNA, the CDR3 is TGTGCCAGCAGCTTAGGTTGGCTAGCGGGAATCGAGGATACGCAGTATTTT. Using reference TRBV11-2 and TRBJ2-3 for the parts outside the CDR3, the full variable domain is EAGVAQSPRYKIIEKRQSVAFWCNPISGHATLYWYQQILGQGPKLLIQFQNNGVVDDSQLPKDRFSAERLKGVDSTLKIQPAKLEDSAVYLCASSLGWLAGIEDTQYFGPGTRLTVL.

The chain combines TRBV5-1 with TRBJ1-5, with D maybe TRBD1 (5 bases). In germline, CDR1 is SGHRS, CDR2 YFSETQ. This CDR3 has 15 amino acids. V lost 10 bases, J lost 4 bases, and 21 bases lay in between. CDR3 sequence reads: CAPPRVGVHNQPQHF. The CDR3 DNA follows: TGCGCCCCCCCCCGGGTGGGGGTCCATAATCAGCCCCAGCATTTT.

The CDR3 here is CASSLVQGNEQFF. The CDR3 nucleotides are TGCGCCAGCAGCTTGGTCCAGGGCAATGAGCAGTTCTTC. The gene calls are TRBV5-1 and TRBJ2-1, with D possibly matching TRBD1 (5 bases). The germline V and J ends were trimmed by 0 bases and 6 bases, with 7 bases remaining between them. Germline assignment: CDR1 SGHRS and CDR2 YFSETQ. The CDR3 runs to 13 residues.

This clone has more than one count but fewer than ten. The chain carries TRBV19 and TRBJ1-1, with 8 bases identical to TRBD1. The ends lost 7 bases at V and 0 bases at J; junction bases unmatched: 10. Per the germline V gene, CDR1 is LNHDA and CDR2 is SQIVND (reference sequence). This CDR3 has 16 residues. In DNA form, the CDR3 reads TGTGCCAGTACCGACGCCAGGGGGCGTATGAACACTGAAGCTTTCTTT. This gives the protein CASTDARGRMNTEAFF.

This chain links TRBV30 with TRBJ1-1; no clear D. CDR1 is GTSNPN, CDR2 SVGIG, per germline (reference sequence). The V end lost 0 bases, the J end lost 1 base, and 6 bases lay between the germline ends. The CDR3 spans 13 residues. In DNA form, the CDR3 reads TGTGCCTGGAGTGTATTGCGGAACACTGAAGCTTTCTTT. Amino acid sequence: CAWSVLRNTEAFF.